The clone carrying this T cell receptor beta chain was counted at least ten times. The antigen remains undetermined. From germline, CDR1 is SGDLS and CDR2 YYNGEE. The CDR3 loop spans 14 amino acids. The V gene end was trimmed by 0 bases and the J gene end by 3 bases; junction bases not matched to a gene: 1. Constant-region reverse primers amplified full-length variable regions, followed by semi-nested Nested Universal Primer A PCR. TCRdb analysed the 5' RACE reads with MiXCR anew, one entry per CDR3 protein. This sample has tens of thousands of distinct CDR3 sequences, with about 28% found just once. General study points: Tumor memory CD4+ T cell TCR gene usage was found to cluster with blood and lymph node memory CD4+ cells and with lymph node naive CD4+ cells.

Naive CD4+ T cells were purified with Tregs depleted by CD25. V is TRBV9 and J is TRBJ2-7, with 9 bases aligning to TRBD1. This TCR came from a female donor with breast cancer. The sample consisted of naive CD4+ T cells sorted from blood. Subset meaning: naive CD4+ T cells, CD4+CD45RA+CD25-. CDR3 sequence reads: CASSVGDRVYEQYF. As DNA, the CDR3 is TGTGCCAGCAGCGTAGGGGACAGGGTCTACGAGCAGTACTTC.